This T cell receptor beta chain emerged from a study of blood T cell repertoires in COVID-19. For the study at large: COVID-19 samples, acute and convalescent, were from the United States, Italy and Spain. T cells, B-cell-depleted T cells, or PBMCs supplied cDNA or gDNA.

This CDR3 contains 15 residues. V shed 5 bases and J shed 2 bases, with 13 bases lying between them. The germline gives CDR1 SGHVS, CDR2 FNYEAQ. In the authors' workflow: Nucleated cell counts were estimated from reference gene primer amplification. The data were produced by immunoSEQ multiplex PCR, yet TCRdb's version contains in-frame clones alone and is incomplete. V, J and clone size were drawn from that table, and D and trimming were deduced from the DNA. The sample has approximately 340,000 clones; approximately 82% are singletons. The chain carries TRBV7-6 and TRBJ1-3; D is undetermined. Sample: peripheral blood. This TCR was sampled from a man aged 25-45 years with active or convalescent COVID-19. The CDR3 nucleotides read TGTGCCAGCAGCAGAGGTACGGCAGCTGGAAACACCATATATTTT. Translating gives CASSRGTAAGNTIYF.